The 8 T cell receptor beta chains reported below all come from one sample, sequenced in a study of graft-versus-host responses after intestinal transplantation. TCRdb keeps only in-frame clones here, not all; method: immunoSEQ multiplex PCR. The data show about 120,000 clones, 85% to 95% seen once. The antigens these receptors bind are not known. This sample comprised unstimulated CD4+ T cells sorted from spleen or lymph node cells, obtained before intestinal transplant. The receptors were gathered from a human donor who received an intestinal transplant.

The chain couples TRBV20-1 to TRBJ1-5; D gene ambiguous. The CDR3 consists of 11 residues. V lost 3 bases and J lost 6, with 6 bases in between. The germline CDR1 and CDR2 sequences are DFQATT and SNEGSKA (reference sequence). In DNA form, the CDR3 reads TGCAGTGCTAGCCCAGGTCAGCCCCAGCATTTT. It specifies CSASPGQPQHF.

CDR3 sequence (DNA): TGTGCCTGGAGTGCCACGTCTGGGTGGAAAGGGACCCAGTACTTC. Protein sequence: CAWSATSGWKGTQYF. The rearrangement joins TRBV30 to TRBJ2-5; D not resolved. The CDR3 extends over 15 amino acids. From germline, CDR1 is GTSNPN and CDR2 SVGIG (reference sequence). V shed 1 base and J shed 7 bases, with 19 bases lying between them.

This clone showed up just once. For the CDR3, the DNA is TGCGCCAGCAGCTCGGTTACAGGCCGGGGGGAGACCCAGTACTTC. Translating gives CASSSVTGRGETQYF. The rearrangement links TRBV5-1 to TRBJ2-5; weak D call: TRBD2 (6 bases). Trimming cost V 3 bases and J 5 bases, with 17 bases left between them. The V gene's germline CDR1 is SGHRS and CDR2 YFSETQ. The length of the CDR3 is 15 residues.

CDR3 sequence reads: CASSRDGLAQETQYF. CDR3 coding DNA: TGCGCCAGCAGCCGCGACGGGCTCGCCCAAGAGACCCAGTACTTC. V gene TRBV5-1 combines with J gene TRBJ2-5; D is unclear. V lost 4 bases to trimming and J lost 1 base, with 14 bases between them. CDR3 size: 15 residues. The germline V gene encodes CDR1 SGHRS and CDR2 YFSETQ.

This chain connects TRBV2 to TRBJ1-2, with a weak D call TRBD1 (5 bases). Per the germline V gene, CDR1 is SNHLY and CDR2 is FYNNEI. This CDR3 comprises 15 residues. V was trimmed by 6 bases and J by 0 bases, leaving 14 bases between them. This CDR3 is CASRLQEPSNYGYTF. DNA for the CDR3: TGTGCCAGCAGGCTACAGGAGCCTTCTAACTATGGCTACACCTTC.

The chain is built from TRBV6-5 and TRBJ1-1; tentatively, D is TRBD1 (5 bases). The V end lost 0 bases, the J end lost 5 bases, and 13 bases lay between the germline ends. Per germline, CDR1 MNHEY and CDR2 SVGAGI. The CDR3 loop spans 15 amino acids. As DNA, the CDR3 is TGTGCCAGCAGTTACTCGGTAGGCAGGGAGACTGAAGCTTTCTTT. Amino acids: CASSYSVGRETEAFF.

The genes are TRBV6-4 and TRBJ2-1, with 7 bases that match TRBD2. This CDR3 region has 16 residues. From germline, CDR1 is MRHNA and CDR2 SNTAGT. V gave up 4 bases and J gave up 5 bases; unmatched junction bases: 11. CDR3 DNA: TGTGCCAGCAGTGGAGTTTCCGGGACTAAACACAATGAGCAGTTCTTC. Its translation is CASSGVSGTKHNEQFF.

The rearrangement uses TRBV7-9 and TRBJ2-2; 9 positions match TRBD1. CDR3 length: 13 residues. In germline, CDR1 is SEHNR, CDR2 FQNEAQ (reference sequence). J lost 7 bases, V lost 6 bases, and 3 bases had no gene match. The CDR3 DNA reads TGTGCCAGCAGAGGACAGGGGATCGGGGAGCTGTTTTTT. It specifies CASRGQGIGELFF. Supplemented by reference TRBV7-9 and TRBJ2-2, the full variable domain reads DTGVSQNPRHKITKRGQNVTFRCDPISEHNRLYWYRQTLGQGPEFLTYFQNEAQLEKSRLLSDRFSAERPKGSFSTLEIQRTEQGDSAMYLCASRGQGIGELFFGEGSRLTVL.